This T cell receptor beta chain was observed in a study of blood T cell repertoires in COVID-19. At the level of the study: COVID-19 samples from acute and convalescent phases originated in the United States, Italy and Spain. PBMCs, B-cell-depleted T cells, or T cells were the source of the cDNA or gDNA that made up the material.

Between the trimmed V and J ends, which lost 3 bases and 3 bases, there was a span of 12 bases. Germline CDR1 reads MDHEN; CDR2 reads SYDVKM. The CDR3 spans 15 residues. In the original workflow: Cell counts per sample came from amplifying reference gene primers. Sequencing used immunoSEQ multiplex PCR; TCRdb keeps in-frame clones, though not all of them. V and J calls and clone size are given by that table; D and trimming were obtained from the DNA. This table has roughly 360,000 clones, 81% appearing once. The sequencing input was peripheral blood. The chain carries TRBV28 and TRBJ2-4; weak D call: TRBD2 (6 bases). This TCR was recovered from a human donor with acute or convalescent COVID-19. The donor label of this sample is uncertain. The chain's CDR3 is CASSFAGTGKNIQYF. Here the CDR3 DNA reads TGTGCCAGCAGTTTTGCGGGAACGGGCAAAAACATTCAGTACTTC.